The 7 T cell receptor beta chains below all came from one sample that was sequenced in a study of OX40 agonist ivuxolimab in advanced cancers. Clones were read by immunoSEQ multiplex PCR, and TCRdb kept only the in-frame ones, dropping some. The sample records 60,000 or so clones, 85% to 90% being singletons. Here the sequenced sample was CD4+ or CD8+ T cells sorted from blood, taken in a trial of the OX40 agonist ivuxolimab. The source of these receptors is an adult with an advanced solid tumor such as melanoma, head and neck, liver or kidney cancer.

The genes are TRBV6-6 and TRBJ2-2; D gene uncertain. The V end lost 7 bases, the J end lost 2 bases, and 11 bases lay between the germline ends. CDR1 MNHNY and CDR2 SVGAGI come from the germline V gene (reference sequence). CDR3 size: 14 residues. DNA of the CDR3: TGTGCCAGCAAGTTAAGACGAAACACCGGGGAGCTGTTTTTT. It specifies CASKLRRNTGELFF.

The CDR3 sequence is CASSPRRLSNQPQHF. CDR3 in DNA: TGTGCCAGCTCACCAAGGCGACTTAGCAATCAGCCCCAGCATTTT. The chain has TRBV18 and TRBJ1-5, with D unclear. CDR1 and CDR2 from the germline V gene are KGHSH and LQKENI. The CDR3 loop spans 15 amino acids. The germline V and J ends were trimmed by 2 bases and 0 bases, with 8 bases remaining between them. The full variable domain, its missing parts supplied by reference TRBV18 and TRBJ1-5, is NAGVMQNPRHLVRRRGQEARLRCSPMKGHSHVYWYRQLPEEGLKFMVYLQKENIIDESGMPKERFSAEFPKEGPSILRIQQVVRGDSAAYFCASSPRRLSNQPQHFGDGTRLSIL.

V usage is TRBV9 and J usage is TRBJ1-2; D is ambiguous. The CDR3 is 13 residues long. Trimming stripped 0 bases from V and 5 bases from J, with 8 bases between. Germline V gene data show CDR1 as SGDLS and CDR2 as YYNGEE. CDR3 loop: CASSVDAKYGYTF. CDR3 DNA: TGTGCCAGCAGCGTAGATGCAAAGTATGGCTACACCTTC.

This chain joins TRBV2 and TRBJ2-1, with D perhaps matching TRBD2 (6 bases). V lost 2 bases and J lost 0, with 11 bases in between. Germline CDR1 and CDR2: SNHLY and FYNNEI. The CDR3 has 16 amino acids. The CDR3 sequence is CASSELQTSSYNEQFF. CDR3 DNA sequence: TGTGCCAGCAGTGAACTCCAGACTAGCTCCTACAATGAGCAGTTCTTC.

The V and J genes are TRBV18 and TRBJ2-1; 15 bases are shared with TRBD2. The CDR3 has 18 amino acids. Germline values: CDR1 KGHSH, CDR2 LQKENI. After removal of 2 bases from V and 7 bases from J, the junction contained 9 bases not matched to a gene. CDR3 sequence reads: CASSPKSGLAGGTNEQFF. The DNA for the CDR3 is TGTGCCAGCTCACCAAAGTCGGGACTAGCGGGAGGCACGAATGAGCAGTTCTTC.

The chain employs TRBV21-1 and TRBJ2-5; the table's D gene call, TRBD2, was not cross checked with the DNA. TRBV21-1 is recorded as a pseudogene. This CDR3 is 13 amino acids long. CDR3 residues: CASSIPSPFVQYF. CDR3 nucleotide sequence: TGTGCCAGCAGCATCCCGTCCCCTTTTGTCCAGTACTTC.

The chain combines TRBV28 with TRBJ1-3, with 7 bases aligning to TRBD1. The CDR3 extends over 16 amino acids. Trimming removed 7 bases from V and 0 bases from J; junction bases left unmatched: 9. The germline V gene has CDR1 MDHEN and CDR2 SYDVKM. In DNA form, the CDR3 reads TGTGCCAGCATCCCCGGGACAGCTTACTCTGGAAACACCATATATTTT. It translates to CASIPGTAYSGNTIYF.